These 27 T cell receptor beta chains were sequenced from one sample in a study of T-cell memory formation after mild COVID-19. One entry per CDR3 protein results from TCRdb running MiXCR on the 5' RACE reads. The sample has roughly 250,000 distinct CDR3 sequences; roughly 15% are singletons. The sample was PBMCs or a T cell subset sorted from them (not recorded which). These receptors were obtained from a man aged 18-30 years who had mild COVID-19 (a few samples of this study predate the infection). Cell type and time point are not known.

The CDR3 reads CSARVGQGPSDTQYF. The CDR3 DNA is TGCAGTGCTAGGGTAGGACAGGGGCCTTCAGATACGCAGTATTTT. The chain joins TRBV20-1 to TRBJ2-3; 9 bases fit TRBD1. CDR1 and CDR2 from the germline V gene are DFQATT and SNEGSKA (reference sequence). The ends lost 3 bases at V and 4 bases at J; junction bases unmatched: 8. The CDR3 sequence is 15 residues long.

This clonotype appeared a few times. The CDR3 reads CASSVDRVQETQYF. As DNA, the CDR3 is TGTGCCAGCAGTGTTGACAGGGTCCAAGAGACCCAGTACTTC. The chain links TRBV6-1 to TRBJ2-5; 7 bases are a match to TRBD1. V shed 4 bases and J 1 base; nucleotides not matched to a gene: 3. The length of the CDR3 is 14 residues. The germline CDR1 and CDR2 sequences are MNHNS and SASEGT.

The chain combines TRBV5-1 with TRBJ2-1; TRBD1 or TRBD2 may be the D gene (5 bases each). Germline CDR1 is SGHRS and CDR2 is YFSETQ. With 4 bases removed from V and 4 bases from J, the gap between germline ends came to 15 bases. The CDR3 length is 15 residues. The CDR3 loop reads CASSERDGRYNEQFF. The DNA of the CDR3 is TGCGCCAGCAGCGAAAGGGACGGACGATACAATGAGCAGTTCTTC.

Details on this clonotype: One end of the junction is discordant with germline, which a read error may explain. The rearrangement uses TRBV7-6 and TRBJ2-7; a possible D gene is TRBD2 (6 bases). Germline V gene sequence: CDR1 SGHVS, CDR2 FNYEAQ. The length of the CDR3 is 13 residues. CDR3 protein: CDSSPLGGHEQYF. CDR3 DNA: TGTGACAGCAGCCCCCTAGGAGGGCACGAGCAGTACTTC.

There are many counts of this clonotype. The chain joins TRBV11-2 to TRBJ2-1; 13 bases agree with TRBD2. The J segment lost 4 bases and the V segment lost 4 bases, leaving 1 base of the junction unmatched. Per germline, CDR1 SGHAT and CDR2 FQNNGV. This CDR3 spans 15 amino acids. CDR3 in amino acids: CASSSGLAGYNEQFF. As DNA, the CDR3 is TGTGCCAGCAGCTCGGGACTAGCGGGATACAATGAGCAGTTCTTC.

In its sample, this clonotype was seen a few times. This chain joins TRBV5-1 and TRBJ2-3, with a weak D call TRBD1 (6 bases). Germline V lookup: CDR1 SGHRS, CDR2 YFSETQ. V was cut by 5 bases and J by 3 bases, with 19 bases left in between. This CDR3 region has 16 residues. In DNA form, the CDR3 reads TGCGCCAGCAGACATCTCTCCAGGGGTCGGACAGATACGCAGTATTTT. Its translation is CASRHLSRGRTDTQYF.

This clonotype was observed at least ten times. This rearrangement joins TRBV20-1 to TRBJ2-7, with D uncertain. The germline V gene has CDR1 DFQATT and CDR2 SNEGSKA (reference sequence). The ends were cut back, 4 bases at V and 3 bases at J, with 16 bases in the middle. The CDR3 totals 14 residues. The CDR3 nucleotides read TGCAGTGCTATAAAGCCCTCCATATACTACGAGCAGTACGTC. Translation: CSAIKPSIYYEQYV.

The chain is built from TRBV5-1 and TRBJ2-2; 9 nucleotides match TRBD1. This CDR3 has 14 residues. V lost 7 bases to trimming and J lost 3 bases; unmatched junction nucleotides: 4. CDR1 is SGHRS and CDR2 is YFSETQ in the germline V gene. The CDR3 protein is CASARQGDTGELFF. Written as DNA, the CDR3 is TGCGCCAGCGCCCGACAGGGGGACACCGGGGAGCTGTTTTTT.

Turning to this clonotype: Given the absence of the conserved phenylalanine or tryptophan at the CDR3 end, a read error is likely. The limits of the CDR3 on the DNA are not certain, so only TCRdb's listed CDR3 is given. This CDR3 reads CASSWTAL. The chain couples TRBV7-4 to TRBJ2-1; the table's D call, TRBD1, has no DNA check behind it. CDR1 and CDR2 from the germline V gene are SGHVT and SQSDAQ. Termini included, the CDR3 measures 8 amino acids.

With respect to this clonotype: The CDR3 end shows no conserved phenylalanine or tryptophan, and so a read error is likely. The DNA is omitted, as the CDR3 cannot be located on it reliably, and the CDR3 follows TCRdb's listing. The chain has TRBV6-6 and TRBJ2-7; the table calls TRBD2, which could not be checked here. Germline-derived CDR1 and CDR2 are MNHNY and SVGAGI (reference sequence). The CDR3 is 11 amino acids in total, end residues counted. The CDR3 reads CASSFGGSMIL.

This clonotype was observed a few times. The chain carries TRBV18 and TRBJ2-1; perhaps TRBD2 as D (6 bases). The CDR3 totals 15 residues. V dropped 3 bases and J dropped 8 bases, with 17 bases sitting between them. Germline CDR1 reads KGHSH; CDR2 reads LQKENI. CDR3 loop: CASSPGGSLRDEQFF. For the CDR3, the DNA is TGTGCCAGCTCACCTGGAGGGAGTCTTCGGGATGAGCAGTTCTTC.

This clonotype turned up a few times. The chain recombines TRBV28 with TRBJ2-7, with a tentative D call TRBD2 (5 bases). Trimming pared 1 base from V and 7 bases from J, leaving 14 bases between. Germline V gene lookup returns CDR1 MDHEN and CDR2 SYDVKM. This CDR3 contains 14 residues. The CDR3 protein is CASSLFAASGEQYV. The CDR3 DNA follows: TGTGCCAGCAGTTTATTTGCAGCATCGGGGGAGCAGTACGTC.

The V gene is TRBV20-1, the J gene TRBJ2-1, with TRBD2 matching over 8 bases. This CDR3 spans 14 amino acids. In germline, CDR1 is DFQATT, CDR2 SNEGSKA (reference sequence). The ends lost 3 bases at V and 8 bases at J; junction bases unmatched: 9. DNA for the CDR3: TGCAGTGCTAGGTCGGGGGGGGCCACCGATGAGCAGTTCTTC. This gives the protein CSARSGGATDEQFF.

The chain employs TRBV18 and TRBJ2-7; D possibly corresponds to TRBD1 (6 bases). This CDR3 comprises 16 residues. V lost 2 bases to trimming and J lost 0 bases, with 14 bases between them. Germline-derived CDR1 and CDR2 are KGHSH and LQKENI. For the CDR3, the DNA is TGTGCCAGCTCACCAGTGGACAGCCCTCACTCCTACGAGCAGTACTTC. This codes for CASSPVDSPHSYEQYF.

This chain links TRBV9 with TRBJ1-1; D gene unclear. Germline V gene data show CDR1 as SGDLS and CDR2 as YYNGEE. V gave up 0 bases and J gave up 1 base, with 7 bases separating them. The CDR3 loop spans 14 amino acids. CDR3 nucleotides: TGTGCCAGCAGCGTAGTGGCCGGGAACACTGAAGCTTTCTTT. Translation gives CASSVVAGNTEAFF.

The CDR3 loop is CATSRIGAGGTQYF. The CDR3 nucleotides are TGTGCCACCAGCAGAATTGGGGCCGGGGGGACCCAGTACTTC. V usage is TRBV15 and J usage is TRBJ2-5; D possibly corresponds to TRBD2 (6 bases). CDR1 is LNHNV and CDR2 is YYDKDF in the germline V gene (reference sequence). V was shortened by 2 bases and J by 7 bases, with 14 bases between the two germline ends. The CDR3 contains 14 residues.

This clonotype has more than one count but fewer than ten. The chain is built from TRBV9 and TRBJ2-3; 9 nucleotides agree with TRBD1. Germline CDR1 and CDR2: SGDLS and YYNGEE. V shed 4 bases, J shed 0 bases, and the junction held 6 bases outside the gene matches. The length of the CDR3 is 16 residues. CDR3 residues: CASSLRDRASTDTQYF. As DNA, the CDR3 is TGTGCCAGCAGCCTTAGGGACAGGGCTAGCACAGATACGCAGTATTTT.

This clonotype was found many times. This chain uses TRBV7-9 with TRBJ1-2; the D gene is possibly TRBD1 (5 bases). Trimming shortened V by 3 bases and J by 7 bases, and 9 bases separated the two germline ends. This CDR3 spans 12 amino acids. The germline CDR1 and CDR2 sequences are SEHNR and FQNEAQ (reference sequence). CDR3 bases: TGTGCCAGCAGCTTTAGCGGGGGTGGCTACACCTTC. Translation gives CASSFSGGGYTF.

The J gene is TRBJ2-1, the V gene TRBV9; D might be TRBD1 (6 bases). V shed 4 bases and J shed 12 bases, with 17 bases lying between them. The CDR3 is 13 residues long. The germline CDR1 and CDR2 sequences are SGDLS and YYNGEE. CDR3 sequence (DNA): TGTGCCAGCAGCCCTACCGACAGGTTATCGCAGTTCTTC. Translated, it gives CASSPTDRLSQFF.

The rearrangement links TRBV28 to TRBJ1-1; the match to TRBD1 covers 8 bases. Germline values: CDR1 MDHEN, CDR2 SYDVKM. V dropped 2 bases and J dropped 4; count of bases not matched to a gene: 3. This CDR3 has 14 residues. CDR3 loop: CASSLRDRITEAFF. The CDR3 coding sequence is TGTGCCAGCAGTTTACGGGACAGGATCACTGAAGCTTTCTTT.

This chain uses TRBV20-1 with TRBJ1-5; D not certain. V dropped 6 bases and J dropped 0 bases, with 9 bases sitting between them. Germline assignment: CDR1 DFQATT and CDR2 SNEGSKA (reference sequence). This CDR3 has 13 amino acids. The CDR3 sequence: CSAGGHSNQPQHF. CDR3 coding DNA: TGCAGTGCGGGTGGGCATAGCAATCAGCCCCAGCATTTT.

This clonotype has a count of ten or more. The chain's CDR3 is CASSRRLAGGIPDTQYF. As DNA, the CDR3 is TGCGCCAGCAGCCGTCGACTAGCGGGGGGGATCCCAGATACGCAGTATTTT. The rearrangement links TRBV4-1 to TRBJ2-3, with TRBD2 matching 14 bases. The CDR3 runs to 17 residues. Germline trimming cut 4 bases from V and 4 bases from J; bases unmatched to any gene: 7. The germline gives CDR1 MGHRA, CDR2 YSYEKL.

V usage is TRBV5-4 and J usage is TRBJ2-3, with D possibly being TRBD2 (5 bases). Germline V gene data show CDR1 as SGHNT and CDR2 as YYREEE (reference sequence). The CDR3 length is 14 residues. V was clipped by 10 bases and J by 1 base, with 16 bases between them. The CDR3, as DNA: TGTGCCGTCAAAAGCGGTTCCGGCACAGATACGCAGTATTTT. Translation: CAVKSGSGTDTQYF.

Points on this clonotype: The junction does not match germline at one end; this may be a read error. The rearrangement uses TRBV18 and TRBJ2-3, with D possibly TRBD1 on 6 matching bases. Germline assignment: CDR1 KGHSH and CDR2 LQKENI. This CDR3 is 11 amino acids long. The chain's CDR3 is CASSRQDWKDF. The CDR3 DNA sequence: TGTGCCAGCTCAAGACAGGACTGGAAGGATTTT.

This clonotype has a count of ten or more. This sequence joins TRBV7-2 and TRBJ1-6, with TRBD1 identical over 8 bases. V was clipped by 4 bases and J by 9 bases; unmatched bases: 8. The CDR3 contains 15 residues. The germline V gene encodes CDR1 SGHTA and CDR2 FQGNSA. CDR3 nucleotides: TGTGCCAGCAGCTATTCAGGGGGCGCCGGTTCACCCCTCCACTTT. This translates into CASSYSGGAGSPLHF.

This clonotype was seen a few times. This chain joins TRBV12-3 or TRBV12-4 and TRBJ1-2, with 12 nucleotides matching TRBD1. The CDR3 is made up of 18 amino acids. Trimming removed 5 bases from V and 2 bases from J; junction bases left unmatched: 12. The CDR3 region is CASSPSDPGTGGNYGYTF. CDR3 bases: TGTGCCAGCAGTCCGTCGGATCCCGGGACAGGGGGCAACTATGGCTACACCTTC.

The CDR3 nucleotides read TGTGCCAGCGGCCGCAGGCCTGGAGCCACAGATACGCAGTATTTT. Amino acids: CASGRRPGATDTQYF. The genes are TRBV11-1 and TRBJ2-3, with D hard to call. Germline V gene sequence: CDR1 SGHAT, CDR2 FQDESV (reference sequence). The V gene lost 8 bases and the J gene lost 2 bases, with 17 bases spanning the gap. The CDR3 runs to 15 residues. The full variable domain, in which reference TRBV11-1 and TRBJ2-3 provide the parts outside the CDR3, is EAEVAQSPRYKITEKSQAVAFWCDPISGHATLYWYRQILGQGPELLVQFQDESVVDDSQLPKDRFSAERLKGVDSTLKIQPAELGDSAMYLCASGRRPGATDTQYFGPGTRLTVL.